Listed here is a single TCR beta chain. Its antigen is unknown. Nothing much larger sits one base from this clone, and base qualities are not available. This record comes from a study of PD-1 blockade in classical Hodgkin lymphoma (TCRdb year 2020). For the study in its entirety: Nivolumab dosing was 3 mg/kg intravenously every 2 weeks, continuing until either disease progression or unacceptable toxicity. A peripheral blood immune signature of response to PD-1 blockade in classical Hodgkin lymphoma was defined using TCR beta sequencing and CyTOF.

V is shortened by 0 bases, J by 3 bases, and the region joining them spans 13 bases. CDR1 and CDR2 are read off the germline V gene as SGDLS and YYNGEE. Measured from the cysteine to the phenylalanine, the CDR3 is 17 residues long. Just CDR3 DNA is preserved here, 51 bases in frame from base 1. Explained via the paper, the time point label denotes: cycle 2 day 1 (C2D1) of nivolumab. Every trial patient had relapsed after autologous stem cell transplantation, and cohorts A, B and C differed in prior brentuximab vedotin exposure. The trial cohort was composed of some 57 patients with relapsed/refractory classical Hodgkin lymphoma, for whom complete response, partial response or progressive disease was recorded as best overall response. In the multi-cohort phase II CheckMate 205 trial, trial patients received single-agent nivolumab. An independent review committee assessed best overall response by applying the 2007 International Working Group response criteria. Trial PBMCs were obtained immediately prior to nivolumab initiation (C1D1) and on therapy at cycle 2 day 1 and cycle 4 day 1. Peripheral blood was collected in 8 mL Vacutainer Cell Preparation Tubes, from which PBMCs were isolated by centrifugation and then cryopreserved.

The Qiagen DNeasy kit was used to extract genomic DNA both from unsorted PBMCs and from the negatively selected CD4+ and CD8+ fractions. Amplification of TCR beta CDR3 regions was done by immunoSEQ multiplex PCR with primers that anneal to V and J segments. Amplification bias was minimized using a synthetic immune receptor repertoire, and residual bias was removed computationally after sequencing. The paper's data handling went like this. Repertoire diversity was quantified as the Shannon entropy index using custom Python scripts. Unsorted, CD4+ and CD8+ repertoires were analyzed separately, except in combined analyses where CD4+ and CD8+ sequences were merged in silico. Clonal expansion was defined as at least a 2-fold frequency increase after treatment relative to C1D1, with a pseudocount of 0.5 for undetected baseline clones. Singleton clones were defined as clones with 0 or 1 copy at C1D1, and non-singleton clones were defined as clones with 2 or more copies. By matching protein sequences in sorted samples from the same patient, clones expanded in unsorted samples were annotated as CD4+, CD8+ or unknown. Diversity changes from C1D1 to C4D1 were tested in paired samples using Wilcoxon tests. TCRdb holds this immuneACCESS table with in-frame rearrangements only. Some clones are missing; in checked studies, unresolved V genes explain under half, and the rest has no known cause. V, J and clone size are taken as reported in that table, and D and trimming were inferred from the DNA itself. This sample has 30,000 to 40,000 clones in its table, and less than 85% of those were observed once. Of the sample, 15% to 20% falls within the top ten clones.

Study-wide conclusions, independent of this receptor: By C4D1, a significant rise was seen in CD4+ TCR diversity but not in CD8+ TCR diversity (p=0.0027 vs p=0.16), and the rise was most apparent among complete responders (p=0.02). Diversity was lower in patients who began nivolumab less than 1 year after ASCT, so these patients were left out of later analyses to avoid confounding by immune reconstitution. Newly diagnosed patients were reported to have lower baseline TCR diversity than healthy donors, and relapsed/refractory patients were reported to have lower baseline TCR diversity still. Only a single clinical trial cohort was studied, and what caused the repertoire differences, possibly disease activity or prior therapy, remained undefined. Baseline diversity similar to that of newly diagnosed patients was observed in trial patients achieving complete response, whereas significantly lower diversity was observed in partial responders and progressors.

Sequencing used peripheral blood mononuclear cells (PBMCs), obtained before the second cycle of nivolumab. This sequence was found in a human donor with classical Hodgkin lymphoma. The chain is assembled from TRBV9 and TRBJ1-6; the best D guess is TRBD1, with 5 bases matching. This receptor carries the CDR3 CASSVEKGPYYNSPLHF. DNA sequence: TGTGCCAGCAGCGTAGAAAAGGGGCCATACTATAATTCACCCCTCCACTTT.